This T cell receptor (beta chain) was sequenced during a study of T-cell reconstitution after alpha-beta-depleted transplantation in children. Germline CDR1 is SGHTA and CDR2 is FQGNSA. V trimming: 3 bases; J trimming: 7 bases; junction bases outside the gene matches: 6. The CDR3 is made up of 14 amino acids. During its preparation, the TCRbeta library received unique molecular identifiers. TCRdb itself ran the PCR reads through MiXCR, one entry per CDR3 protein. The sample has about 400,000 distinct CDR3 sequences; around 20% are singletons. This TCR derives from a human donor who donated a stem cell graft to a child with acute myeloid leukemia. Material: PBMCs from the stem cell graft donor, obtained from the stem cell graft. J is TRBJ2-1 and V is TRBV7-2; 7 bases match TRBD2. CDR3 in DNA: TGTGCCAGCAGCTTTGCGGGAGTCTGGAATGAGCAGTTCTTC. This gives the protein CASSFAGVWNEQFF. The whole variable domain, filled in from reference TRBV7-2 and TRBJ2-1, reads GAGVSQSPSNKVTEKGKDVELRCDPISGHTALYWYRQSLGQGLEFLIYFQGNSAPDKSGLPSDRFSAERTGGSVSTLTIQRTQQEDSAVYLCASSFAGVWNEQFFGPGTRLTVL.